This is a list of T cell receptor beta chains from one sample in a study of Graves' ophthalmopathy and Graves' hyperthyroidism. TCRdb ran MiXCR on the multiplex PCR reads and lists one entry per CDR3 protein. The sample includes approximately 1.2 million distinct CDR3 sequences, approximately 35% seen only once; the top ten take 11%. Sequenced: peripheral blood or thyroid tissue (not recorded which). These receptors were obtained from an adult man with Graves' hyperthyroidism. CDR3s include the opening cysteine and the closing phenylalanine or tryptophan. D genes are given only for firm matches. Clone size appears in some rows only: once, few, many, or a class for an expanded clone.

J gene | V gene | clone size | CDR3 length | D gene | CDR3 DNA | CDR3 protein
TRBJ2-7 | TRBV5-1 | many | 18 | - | TGCGCCAGCAGCTTGTCAACCCCGTGGGACTCGAGCTCCTACGAGCAGTACTTC | CASSLSTPWDSSSYEQYF
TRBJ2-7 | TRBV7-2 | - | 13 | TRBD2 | TGTGCACAGCATAGCGGGACTAGTCACGAGCAGTACTTC | CAQHSGTSHEQYF
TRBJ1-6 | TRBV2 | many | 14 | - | TGTGCCAGCATACAGGGCGATCTTAATTCACCCCTCCACTTT | CASIQGDLNSPLHF
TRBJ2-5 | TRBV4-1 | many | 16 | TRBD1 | TGCGCCAGCAGCCAGGGGGGGACAGGGCTACAAGAGACCCAGTACTTC | CASSQGGTGLQETQYF
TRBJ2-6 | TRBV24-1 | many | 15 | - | TGTGCCACCAGTGATTTGGGCTCTGGGGCCAACGTCCTGACTTTC | CATSDLGSGANVLTF
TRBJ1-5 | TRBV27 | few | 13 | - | TGTGCCAGCATGCGAGAATCGGGGCAGCCCCAGCATTTT | CASMRESGQPQHF
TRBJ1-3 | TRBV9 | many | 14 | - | TGTGCCAGCAGCGCAGGACCCTCTGGAAACACCATATATTTT | CASSAGPSGNTIYF
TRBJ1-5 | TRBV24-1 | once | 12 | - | TGTGCCTCGGGGGATGGCTCTCAGCCCCAGCATTTT | CASGDGSQPQHF
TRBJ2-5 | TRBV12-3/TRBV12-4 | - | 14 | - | TGTGCCAGCAGCCCCCTCGGGGCTTGGGAGACCCAGTACTTC | CASSPLGAWETQYF
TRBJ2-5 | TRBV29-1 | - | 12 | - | TGCAGCGTTGGGATAGGGATGGAGACCCAGTACTTC | CSVGIGMETQYF
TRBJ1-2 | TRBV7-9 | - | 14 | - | TGTGCCAGCAGCTCCGGGGGCGCTGTCTATGGCTACACCTTC | CASSSGGAVYGYTF
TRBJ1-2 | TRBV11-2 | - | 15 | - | TGTGCCAGCAGCGACACGGCCCTTGCGGAGTTCGGCTACACCTTC | CASSDTALAEFGYTF
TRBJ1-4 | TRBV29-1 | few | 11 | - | TGCAGCGCGGCCCGGGCAGAAAAACTGTTTTTT | CSAARAEKLFF
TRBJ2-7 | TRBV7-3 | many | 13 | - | TGTGCCAGCAGCCGAACGGGACGGAACGAGCAGTACTTC | CASSRTGRNEQYF
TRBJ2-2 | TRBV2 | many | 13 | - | TGTGCCAGCACCGAAACGGGCGCCGGGGAGCTGTTTTTT | CASTETGAGELFF
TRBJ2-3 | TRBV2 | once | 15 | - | TGTGCCAGCAGAGGACATAACCCAGGGGCAGATACGCAGTATTTT | CASRGHNPGADTQYF
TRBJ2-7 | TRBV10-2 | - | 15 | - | TGTGCCAGCAGTGACCAGACTACGACCCCTTACGAGCAGTACTTC | CASSDQTTTPYEQYF
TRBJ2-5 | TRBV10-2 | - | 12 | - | TGCGCCAGCAGTGACAGACAAGAGACCCAGTACTTC | CASSDRQETQYF
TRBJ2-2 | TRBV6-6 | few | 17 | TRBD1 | TGTGCCAGCAGTTACCTCCTGGACAGGGTGGACACCGGGGAGCTGTTTTTT | CASSYLLDRVDTGELFF
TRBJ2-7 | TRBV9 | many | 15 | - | TGTGCCAGCAGCGTCACCGGGACGACCTCCTACGAGCAGTACTTC | CASSVTGTTSYEQYF
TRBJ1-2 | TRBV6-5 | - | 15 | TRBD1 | TGTGCCAGCACCACGACGCGAGGGGGCGAGAATGGCTACACCTTC | CASTTTRGGENGYTF
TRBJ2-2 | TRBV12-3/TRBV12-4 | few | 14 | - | TGTGCCAGCAGTTCCCGGGACCTCACCGGGGAGCTGTTTTTT | CASSSRDLTGELFF
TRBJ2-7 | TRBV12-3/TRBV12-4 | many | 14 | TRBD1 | TGTGCCAGCAGTTTTCGGGACAGGGACTACGAGCAGTACTTC | CASSFRDRDYEQYF
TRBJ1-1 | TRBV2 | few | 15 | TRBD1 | TGTGCCAGCAGTGGCCCGGGACAGTTGAACACTGAAGCTTTCTTT | CASSGPGQLNTEAFF
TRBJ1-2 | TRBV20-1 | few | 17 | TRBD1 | TGCAGTGCCATCCCCCCGTCGGGACAGGTTGGTGGCTATGGCTACACCTTC | CSAIPPSGQVGGYGYTF
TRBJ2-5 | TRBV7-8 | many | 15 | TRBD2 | TGTGCCAGCAGCTTACCAGCGGGGGGGCCAGAGACCCAGTACTTC | CASSLPAGGPETQYF
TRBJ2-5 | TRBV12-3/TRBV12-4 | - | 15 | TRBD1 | TGTGCCAGCAGTCTTGACTCACAGGGGCAAGAGACCCAGTACTTC | CASSLDSQGQETQYF
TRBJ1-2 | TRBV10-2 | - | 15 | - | TGCGCCAGCAGTGAACCGGGCAGGGAGGACTATGGCTACACCTTC | CASSEPGREDYGYTF
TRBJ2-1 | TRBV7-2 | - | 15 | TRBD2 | TGTGCCAGCAGCCAGACTAGCGGAGCATACAATGAGCAGTTCTTC | CASSQTSGAYNEQFF
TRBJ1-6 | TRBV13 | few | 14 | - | TGTGCCAGCAGCTTAAGACAACCTAATTCACCCCTCCACTTT | CASSLRQPNSPLHF
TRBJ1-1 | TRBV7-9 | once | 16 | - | TGTGCCAGCAGCCAAGTAGGGGGGGCGCGGGACGCTGAAGCTTTCTTT | CASSQVGGARDAEAFF
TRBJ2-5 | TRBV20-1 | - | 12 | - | TGCAGTGCTTCGACTAGTGAGAAGACCCAGTACTTC | CSASTSEKTQYF
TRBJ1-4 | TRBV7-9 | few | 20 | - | TGTGCCAGCAGCTTAGCCGGGTTAGCTCAATCGACAAGAACTAATGAAAAACTGTTTTTT | CASSLAGLAQSTRTNEKLFF
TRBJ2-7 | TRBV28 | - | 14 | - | TGTGCCAGCAGAAAGGGGAGGGACAGCGAGGAGCAGTACTTC | CASRKGRDSEEQYF
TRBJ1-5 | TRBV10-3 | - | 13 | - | TGTGCCACCGGCCCCGGAGGGGGGGGTTCTCAGCATTTT | CATGPGGGGSQHF
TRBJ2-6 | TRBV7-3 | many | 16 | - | TGTGCCAGCAGCTTGGGGCAGGGTCATGGGGCCAACGTCCTGACTTTC | CASSLGQGHGANVLTF
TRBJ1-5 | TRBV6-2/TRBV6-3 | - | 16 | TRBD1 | TGTGCCAGCAACGACGGGACAGGTCCGATGGTTCAGCCCCAGCATTTT | CASNDGTGPMVQPQHF
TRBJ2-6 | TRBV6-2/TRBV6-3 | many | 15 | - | TGTGCCAGCAATCCCGACGCGGTTGGGGCCAACGTCCTGACTTTC | CASNPDAVGANVLTF
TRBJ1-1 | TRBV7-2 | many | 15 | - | TGTGCCAGCAGCTTAGTGGGTTTTGAATCGACTGAAGCTTTCTTT | CASSLVGFESTEAFF
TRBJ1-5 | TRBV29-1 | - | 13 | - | TGCAGCTGGGGGGGGGACCCCAATCAGCCCCAGCATTTT | CSWGGDPNQPQHF
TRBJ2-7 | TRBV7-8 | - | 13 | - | TGTGCCAGCAGCTTAGAGTCCCGTAACAAGCAGTACTTC | CASSLESRNKQYF
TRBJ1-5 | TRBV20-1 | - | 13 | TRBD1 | TGCAGTGCTAGAGACCAGGGGGCTCCAGCCCAGCATTTT | CSARDQGAPAQHF
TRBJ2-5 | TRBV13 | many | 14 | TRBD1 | TGTGCCAGCAGCTCCGGGACAGGGAAAGAGACCCAGTACTTC | CASSSGTGKETQYF
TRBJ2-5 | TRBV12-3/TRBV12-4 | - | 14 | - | TGTGCCAGCAAACCCATCACTAGGCAAGAGACCCAGTACTTC | CASKPITRQETQYF